These 9 T cell receptor beta chains were all obtained from the same sample, sequenced in a study of technical replicates of blood from a handful of donors. Profiling relied on immunoSEQ multiplex PCR, and the TCRdb table lists in-frame clones only, not all of them. The sample includes roughly 80,000 clones, about nine tenths of them seen just once. Sequencing was done on a sample of T cells isolated from PBMCs. The receptors were sampled from a human donor in good health.

The gene calls are TRBV27 and TRBJ2-7; TRBD1 matches 7 bases. The V segment lost 4 bases and the J segment 6 bases; nucleotides outside the gene matches: 9. This CDR3 comprises 14 residues. The V gene's germline CDR1 is MNHEY and CDR2 SMNVEV (reference sequence). CDR3 protein: CASSSGRGMSEQYF. In nucleotides, the CDR3 is TGTGCCAGCAGTTCTGGCAGGGGGATGAGCGAGCAGTACTTC.

This clone was picked up a small number of times. The chain couples TRBV28 to TRBJ2-5; TRBD2 matches at 7 bases. Germline V gives CDR1 MDHEN, CDR2 SYDVKM. J lost 5 bases, V lost 7 bases, and 13 bases had no gene match. CDR3 size: 15 residues. CDR3 nucleotides: TGTGCCAGCAAGAAGGGAGGGTACCGGGGGGAGACCCAGTACTTC. Translated, it gives CASKKGGYRGETQYF.

V gene TRBV28 combines with J gene TRBJ1-1; 9 positions agree with TRBD1. CDR3 size: 16 residues. Germline CDR1 is MDHEN and CDR2 is SYDVKM. J was trimmed by 1 base and V by 5 bases; bases with no gene match: 8. CDR3 protein: CASSQQGAQENTEAFF. The CDR3 nucleotides read TGTGCCAGCAGTCAACAGGGGGCTCAGGAGAACACTGAAGCTTTCTTT.

The V and J genes are TRBV28 and TRBJ2-7, with D possibly matching TRBD2 (6 bases). CDR1 is MDHEN and CDR2 is SYDVKM in the germline V gene. The V gene lost 4 bases and the J gene lost 3 bases, with 22 bases spanning the gap. The CDR3 loop spans 17 amino acids. The CDR3 nucleotides are TGTGCCAGCAGTTATACCCGGGACTCTGGACGGCTCTACGAGCAGTACTTC. Translating gives CASSYTRDSGRLYEQYF.

This sequence joins TRBV20-1 and TRBJ1-1; D unclear. Germline V gene sequence: CDR1 DFQATT, CDR2 SNEGSKA (reference sequence). The CDR3 runs to 11 residues. The V end was cut by 6 bases, the J end by 11 bases, with 16 bases between. The CDR3 DNA reads as TGCAGTGCAAGCCCCCCAGGCCGGGCTTTCTTT. This sequence encodes CSASPPGRAFF.

The chain joins TRBV6-5 to TRBJ2-1, with a tentative D call TRBD2 (6 bases). The CDR3 is made up of 16 amino acids. Germline CDR1 MNHEY, CDR2 SVGAGI. The V gene lost 4 bases and the J gene lost 10 bases, with 23 bases spanning the gap. This chain's CDR3 is CASSFLPGEAIREQFF. The CDR3 nucleotides are TGTGCCAGCAGTTTCCTCCCCGGGGAGGCCATCCGGGAGCAGTTCTTC.

V gene TRBV18 combines with J gene TRBJ2-7, with a possible D match to TRBD1 (6 bases). The CDR3 runs to 12 residues. In germline, CDR1 is KGHSH, CDR2 LQKENI. Trimming removed 8 bases from V and 3 bases from J, with 11 bases in between. The CDR3 spells CASRQGNYEQYF. CDR3 coding DNA: TGTGCCAGCCGCCAGGGGAACTACGAGCAGTACTTC.

CDR3 amino acids: CTSSQSNDGYTF. In DNA form, the CDR3 reads TGCACCAGCAGCCAATCTAACGATGGCTACACCTTC. The genes are TRBV1 and TRBJ1-2. TRBV1 is listed as a pseudogene. The CDR3 covers 12 residues.

The chain joins TRBV6-1 to TRBJ2-1, with TRBD2 matching 10 bases. Looked up from germline, CDR1 is MNHNS and CDR2 is SASEGT. The ends lost 4 bases at V and 8 bases at J; junction bases unmatched: 5. The length of the CDR3 is 14 residues. The CDR3 bases are TGTGCCAGCAGTGCCCTAGCGGGAGTGTATGAGCAGTTCTTC. Protein sequence: CASSALAGVYEQFF.